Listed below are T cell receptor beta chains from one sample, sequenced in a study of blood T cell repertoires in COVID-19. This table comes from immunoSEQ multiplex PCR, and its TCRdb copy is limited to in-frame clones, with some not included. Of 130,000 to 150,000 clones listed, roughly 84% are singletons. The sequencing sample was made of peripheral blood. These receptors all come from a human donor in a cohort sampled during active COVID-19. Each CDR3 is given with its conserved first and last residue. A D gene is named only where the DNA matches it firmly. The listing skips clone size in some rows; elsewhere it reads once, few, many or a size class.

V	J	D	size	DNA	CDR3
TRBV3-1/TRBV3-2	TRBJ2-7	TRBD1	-	TGTGCCAGCAGCCCGTTCAACCAGGACAGGGTCGGCGAGCAGTACTTC	CASSPFNQDRVGEQYF
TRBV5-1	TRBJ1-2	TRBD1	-	TGCGCCAGCAGTAAGGACAGGGGGCATGGCTACACCTTC	CASSKDRGHGYTF
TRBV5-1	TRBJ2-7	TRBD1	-	TGCGCCAGCAGCCCAACAGGGACAGGTCTCTACGAGCAGTACTTC	CASSPTGTGLYEQYF
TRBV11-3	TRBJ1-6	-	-	TGTGCCAGCAGCTTAGGAGGGAAAGAATCACCCCTCCACTTT	CASSLGGKESPLHF
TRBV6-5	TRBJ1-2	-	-	TGTGCCAGCAGTTACTCCAAGACATCGAACTATGGCTACACCTTC	CASSYSKTSNYGYTF
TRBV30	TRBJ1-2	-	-	TGTGCCTGGAGTTACAGTCTTTATGGCTACACCTTC	CAWSYSLYGYTF
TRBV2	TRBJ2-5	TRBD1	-	TGTGCCAGCAGGGACAGGACGGGAAAGCGGACCCAGTACTTC	CASRDRTGKRTQYF
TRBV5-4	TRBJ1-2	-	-	TGTGCCAGCAGCTTGGGGGCAGGAAACTATGGCTACACCTTC	CASSLGAGNYGYTF
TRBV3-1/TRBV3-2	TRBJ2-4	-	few	TGTGCCAGCAGCCAAGGCGTCACTCCACAGGGTAAAAACATTCAGTACTTC	CASSQGVTPQGKNIQYF
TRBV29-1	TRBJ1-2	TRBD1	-	TGCAGCGTCGGACAGGGGGGTAACTATGGCTACACCTTC	CSVGQGGNYGYTF
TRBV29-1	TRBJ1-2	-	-	TGCAGCGTTGACAGGGGCGCCTATGGCTACACCTTC	CSVDRGAYGYTF
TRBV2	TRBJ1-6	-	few	TGTGCCAGCAGTGTGAGGCAGGGAGGCAATTCACCCCTCCACTTT	CASSVRQGGNSPLHF
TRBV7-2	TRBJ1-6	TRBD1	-	TGTGCCAGCAGCCCCGGGGACAGGAATTCACCCCTCCACTTT	CASSPGDRNSPLHF
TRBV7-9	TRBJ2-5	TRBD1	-	TGTGCCAGCAGCCCCCAGGGACAGTCACAAGAGACCCAGTACTTC	CASSPQGQSQETQYF
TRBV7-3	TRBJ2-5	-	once	TGTGCCAGCAGCCCCCGTGGTGGGGCGGGGGAGACCCAGTACTTC	CASSPRGGAGETQYF
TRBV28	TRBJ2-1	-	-	TGTGCCATACGGACCCCCCGGGGCAATGAGCAGTTCTTC	CAIRTPRGNEQFF
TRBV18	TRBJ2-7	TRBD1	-	TGTGCCAGCTCACCAGGGACAGGGAGCCTCTCCTACGAGCAGTACTTC	CASSPGTGSLSYEQYF
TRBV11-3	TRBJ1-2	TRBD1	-	TGTGCCAGCAGCGCCCGAGGACAGGGTAGCTATGGCTACACCTTC	CASSARGQGSYGYTF
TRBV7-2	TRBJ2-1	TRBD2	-	TGTGCCAGCACTAGCGGGGGGCGAACCTACAATGAGCAGTTCTTC	CASTSGGRTYNEQFF
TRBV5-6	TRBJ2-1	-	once	TGTGCCAGCAGCTGGGCGGACAATAATGAGCAGTTCTTC	CASSWADNNEQFF
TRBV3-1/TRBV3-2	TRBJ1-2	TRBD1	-	TGTGCCAGTGAGGACAGGGAGGTTTCTGGCTACACCTTC	CASEDREVSGYTF
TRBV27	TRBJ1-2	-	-	TGTGCCAGCAGTTTCAGGGCGGTAGACTATGGCTACACCTTC	CASSFRAVDYGYTF
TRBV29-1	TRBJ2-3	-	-	TGCAGCGTGCCCTCTCGGGGGAGAGGGTCGACAGATACGCAGTATTTT	CSVPSRGRGSTDTQYF
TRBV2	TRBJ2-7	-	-	TGTGCCAGCAGTGAAGCGTTAAACAGGGATGCGCAGTACTTC	CASSEALNRDAQYF
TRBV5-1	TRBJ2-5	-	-	TGCGCCAGCAGCTTGGGCCAGGGGTTTACAGAGACCCAGTACTTC	CASSLGQGFTETQYF
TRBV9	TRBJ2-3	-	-	TGTGCCAGCAGCCCACGGGAAGATACGCAGTATTTT	CASSPREDTQYF
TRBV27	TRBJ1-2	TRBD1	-	TGTGCCAGCAGCCAGGCCGGGACAGTTAACTATGGCTACACCTTC	CASSQAGTVNYGYTF
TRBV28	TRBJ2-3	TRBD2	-	TGTGCCAGCAGCCCCTTGGGGGGGTTGGACACAGATACGCAGTATTTT	CASSPLGGLDTDTQYF
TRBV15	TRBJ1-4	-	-	TGTGCCACCAGCGATCGGACAGATAATGAAAAACTGTTTTTT	CATSDRTDNEKLFF
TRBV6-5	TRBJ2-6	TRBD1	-	TGTGCCAGCAGTTCTCAGGGGGCTGGGGCCAACGTCCTGACTTTC	CASSSQGAGANVLTF
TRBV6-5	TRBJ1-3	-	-	TGTGCCAGCTCACCGGTCTTCGTCTCTGGAAACACCATATATTTT	CASSPVFVSGNTIYF
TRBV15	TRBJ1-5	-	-	TGTGCCACCAGCAGAGGTCGAACAGATTCCAATCAGCCCCAGCATTTT	CATSRGRTDSNQPQHF
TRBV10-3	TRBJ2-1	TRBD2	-	TGTGCCATCAGTGACGGCGGGGGAGTATACAATGAGCAGTTCTTC	CAISDGGGVYNEQFF
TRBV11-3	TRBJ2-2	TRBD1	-	TGTGCCAGCAGCACCAAGGGACAGGTCGCTGGCACCGGGGAGCTGTTTTTT	CASSTKGQVAGTGELFF
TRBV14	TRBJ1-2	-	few	TGTGCCAGCAGCCAACTCTTGCGCAATGGCTACACCTTC	CASSQLLRNGYTF
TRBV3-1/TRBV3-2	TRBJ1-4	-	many	TGTGCCAGCAGCCAACTCGGACAGAAGAATGAAAAACTGTTTTTT	CASSQLGQKNEKLFF
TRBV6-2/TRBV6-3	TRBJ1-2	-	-	TGTGCCAGCAGTAACAGGGATTTTGGCTACACCTTC	CASSNRDFGYTF
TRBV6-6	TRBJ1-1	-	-	TGTGCCAGCAGACAGGTCCCCACTGAAGCTTTCTTT	CASRQVPTEAFF
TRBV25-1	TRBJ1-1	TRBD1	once	TGTGCCAGCAAAGGGACAGGCTTGAACACTGAAGCTTTCTTT	CASKGTGLNTEAFF
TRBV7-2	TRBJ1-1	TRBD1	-	TGTGCCAGCAGCTCCCCCCAGGGGGCGACTGAAGCTTTCTTT	CASSSPQGATEAFF
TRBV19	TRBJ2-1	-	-	TGTGCCAGTAGTAGACTCAATGAGCAGTTCTTC	CASSRLNEQFF
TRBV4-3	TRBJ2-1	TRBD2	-	TGCGCCAGCAGCCAAGATCTCCGTAGCGGGGGAGACAATGAGCAGTTCTTC	CASSQDLRSGGDNEQFF
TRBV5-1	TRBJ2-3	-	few	TGCGCCAGCAGCTCCGTGGGGGCGCCCACAGATACGCAGTATTTT	CASSSVGAPTDTQYF
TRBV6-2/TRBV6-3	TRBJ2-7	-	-	TGTGCCAGCAGTTCCCTCAGGGTCGAGCAGTACTTC	CASSSLRVEQYF
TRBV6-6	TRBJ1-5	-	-	TGTGCCAGCAGCCCAAGCCTTAGCAATCAGCCCCAGCATTTT	CASSPSLSNQPQHF
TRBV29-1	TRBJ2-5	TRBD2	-	TGCAGCGTACGACTAGCGGGGCAAGAGACCCAGTACTTC	CSVRLAGQETQYF
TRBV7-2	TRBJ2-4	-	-	TGTGCCAGCAGCTTAGTAGGGGCGGCCAAAAACATTCAGTACTTC	CASSLVGAAKNIQYF
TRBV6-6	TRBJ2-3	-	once	TGTGCCAGCAGCGGGGTGGGCACAGATACGCAGTATTTT	CASSGVGTDTQYF
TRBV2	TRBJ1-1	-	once	TGTGCCAGCATTTACAGGGTTAAGAACACTGAAGCTTTCTTT	CASIYRVKNTEAFF
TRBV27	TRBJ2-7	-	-	TGTGCCAGCAGTTTATCGAACAGCCTCTACGAGCAGTACTTC	CASSLSNSLYEQYF
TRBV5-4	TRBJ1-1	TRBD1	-	TGTGCCAGCAGCCTGACGACTTCAGGGGGTAGAGCTTTCTTT	CASSLTTSGGRAFF
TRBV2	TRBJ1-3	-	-	TGTGCCAGCACGAAGGACAGCCGGCACACCATATATTTT	CASTKDSRHTIYF
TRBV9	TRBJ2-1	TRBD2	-	TGTGCCAGCAGCGTTCTAGCGGGGGGCTACAATGAGCAGTTCTTC	CASSVLAGGYNEQFF
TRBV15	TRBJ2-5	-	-	TGTGCCACCAGCAGAGATTTTTACAGTCAAGAGACCCAGTACTTC	CATSRDFYSQETQYF
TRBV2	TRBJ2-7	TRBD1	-	TGTGCCAGCAGTGCGGACAGGGCTGCGGGCGAGCAGTACTTC	CASSADRAAGEQYF
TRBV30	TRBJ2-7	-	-	TGTGCCTGGAGTGTACAAGGGGCCGTAGGGCAGTACTTC	CAWSVQGAVGQYF
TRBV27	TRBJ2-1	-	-	TGTGCCAGCAGAGACAGGTGGAAAGGTATTGATGAGCAGTTCTTC	CASRDRWKGIDEQFF